The entry below gives a single T cell receptor beta chain sequence along with its context. Its antigen remains unidentified. The entry originates in a study of T cell repertoires in cytomegalovirus infection. Study-level background: Used in the study were CMV epitopes, some recently identified and HLA-C-restricted, others well-studied and HLA-B-restricted. Both a matching HLA type and CMV infection were indicated by public TCR beta signatures.

Germline V CDR1 and CDR2: MNHNS, SASEGT. The CDR3 length is 16 residues. With 7 bases removed from V and 6 bases from J, the gap between germline ends came to 22 bases. TCRdb re-analysed the reads in MiXCR, keeping a single row per CDR3 protein. The data show 450,000 to 650,000 distinct CDR3 sequences, with around two fifths seen just once and about half held by the top ten. Study-level points and caveats: Individuals carrying CMV plus the relevant HLA were identified by cumulative frequency of public TCR beta families. In two of eight donors, the top clonotype was HLA-C-restricted CMV-specific.

This clonotype was obtained from a human donor in good health (CMV status not recorded). Some clones in this sample may be carry-over from other donors' samples. The sequenced sample was cultured PBMCs, obtained from culture after CMV antigen stimulation. The V and J genes are TRBV6-1 and TRBJ2-1; D is unclear. CDR3 DNA sequence: TGTGCCAGCATGAGGCCATCGAGAAGCCCCATCAATGAGCAGTTCTTC. Its translation: CASMRPSRSPINEQFF.